This T cell receptor (beta chain) was retrieved from a study of T cell responses to AZD1222 COVID-19 vaccine. Study summary: Analyses pooled second doses at about 4 or about 12 weeks.

Clones were sequenced by immunoSEQ multiplex PCR, and TCRdb holds only the in-frame ones, with some missing. The sample shows around 160,000 clones, about 91% of them seen only once. Comment on this clone: Antigen unknown.

Study-level findings and limits: Unmutated variant regions are reportedly the target of nearly half of TCRs that are spike-specific. Seropositive at baseline were only a handful of AZD1222 recipients.

This CDR3 is 13 amino acids long. V dropped 7 bases and J dropped 5 bases, with 14 bases sitting between them. Germline lookup yields CDR1 MNHEY and CDR2 SVGAGI. Sequencing used peripheral blood, obtained on day 0 of AZD1222 vaccination. The genes are TRBV6-5 and TRBJ2-5; D may match TRBD1 or TRBD2 (5 bases each). This sequence originates from an adult in good health. CDR3 sequence (DNA): TGTGCCAGCAATAGGGGTAGCGAGGAGACCCAGTACTTC. It encodes CASNRGSEETQYF.